The 15 T cell receptor beta chains listed next were all sequenced from one sample in a study of vaccination and CD4 T cells after COVID-19. No antigen is known for these receptors. The treatment denotes: roughly ten-day PBMC culture with coronavirus spike peptide pools or control peptides (ViraFEST assay). An Oncomine TCR Beta short-read assay was used to sequence the DNA from cultured CD4+ T cells. One entry per CDR3 protein results from TCRdb running MiXCR on the PCR reads. The sample consists of approximately 16,000 distinct CDR3 sequences, roughly 77% of them appearing once. Sequencing was carried out using CD4+ T cells from blood, cultured in vitro. These receptors were collected from a human donor who had recovered from COVID-19.

V and J are TRBV6-5 and TRBJ2-7; possibly TRBD1 for D (6 bases). Germline values: CDR1 MNHEY, CDR2 SVGAGI. CDR3 size: 16 residues. V lost 2 bases to trimming and J lost 4 bases, with 18 bases between them. CDR3 in DNA: TGTGCCAGCAGTTACGCCACTGGGGGACACGATTACGAGCAGTACTTC. Its protein product is CASSYATGGHDYEQYF.

The V and J genes are TRBV2 and TRBJ2-1, with 9 bases identical to TRBD2. The V gene's germline CDR1 is SNHLY and CDR2 FYNNEI. The CDR3 contains 14 residues. V was clipped by 2 bases and J by 8 bases; unmatched bases: 4. The DNA for the CDR3 is TGTGCCAGCAGTGAACTAGCGGGACCCCATGAGCAGTTCTTC. Protein product: CASSELAGPHEQFF.

This clonotype has a single count. As DNA, the CDR3 is TGTGCCAGCAGCTTAAATCCTCAGGCTGAGCAGTTCTTC. Amino acids: CASSLNPQAEQFF. V is TRBV7-3 and J is TRBJ2-1, with unresolved D. Germline V gives CDR1 SGHTA, CDR2 FQGTGA. Trimming took 1 base from V and 9 from J, leaving 10 bases between them. The CDR3 covers 13 residues.

The V and J genes are TRBV5-1 and TRBJ2-3; D not resolved. Germline V gene lookup returns CDR1 SGHRS and CDR2 YFSETQ. The CDR3 sequence is 14 residues long. V shed 0 bases and J shed 2 bases, with 7 bases lying between them. The CDR3 bases are TGCGCCAGCAGCTTGGAGGCGCACACAGATACGCAGTATTTT. It translates to CASSLEAHTDTQYF.

The chain carries TRBV7-9 and TRBJ1-1; D unresolved. CDR1 is SEHNR and CDR2 is FQNEAQ in the germline V gene (reference sequence). The CDR3 length is 15 residues. V was shortened by 2 bases and J by 1 base, with 11 bases between the two germline ends. CDR3 nucleotides: TGTGCCAGCAGCTTAAACGACCTTGGGAACACTGAAGCTTTCTTT. Translation: CASSLNDLGNTEAFF. Drawing the rest from reference TRBV7-9 and TRBJ1-1, the complete variable domain is DTGVSQNPRHKITKRGQNVTFRCDPISEHNRLYWYRQTLGQGPEFLTYFQNEAQLEKSRLLSDRFSAERPKGSFSTLEIQRTEQGDSAMYLCASSLNDLGNTEAFFGQGTRLTVV.

The gene calls are TRBV6-1 and TRBJ1-3; D not certain. V lost 7 bases, J lost 4 bases, and 11 bases lay in between. The germline CDR1 and CDR2 sequences are MNHNS and SASEGT. The CDR3 extends over 13 amino acids. CDR3 sequence: CASTPPTGNTIYF. The CDR3 bases are TGTGCCAGCACCCCCCCGACGGGAAACACCATATATTTT.

The chain carries TRBV20-1 and TRBJ1-2; 8 nucleotides match TRBD1. The CDR3 spans 18 residues. J gave up 0 bases and V 3 bases, and 15 bases lay outside the gene matches. Germline CDR1 DFQATT, CDR2 SNEGSKA (reference sequence). Here the CDR3 DNA reads TGCAGTGCTAGCCAACCGACAGGGGCGATAAGATCTAACTATGGCTACACCTTC. This codes for CSASQPTGAIRSNYGYTF.

V is TRBV7-2 and J is TRBJ1-6; perhaps TRBD1 as D (5 bases). The V gene's germline CDR1 is SGHTA and CDR2 FQGNSA. The CDR3 has 14 amino acids. The germline V and J ends were trimmed by 3 bases and 6 bases, with 9 bases remaining between them. In nucleotides, the CDR3 is TGTGCCAGCAGCTTTCTGGGACCTAATTCACCCCTCCACTTT. Translated: CASSFLGPNSPLHF.

The chain couples TRBV19 to TRBJ1-5, with a weak D call TRBD1 (5 bases). CDR3 length equals 14 residues. The V end was cut by 6 bases, the J end by 4 bases, with 13 bases between. Germline V gene lookup returns CDR1 LNHDA and CDR2 SQIVND (reference sequence). CDR3 amino acids: CASRRSGGNQPQHF. DNA for the CDR3: TGTGCCAGTAGGAGATCGGGGGGGAATCAGCCCCAGCATTTT.

V and J are TRBV25-1 and TRBJ2-2; TRBD2 aligns across 7 bases. The CDR3 covers 17 residues. V trimming: 6 bases; J trimming: 2 bases; junction bases outside the gene matches: 12. The V gene's germline CDR1 is MGHDK and CDR2 SYGVNS. CDR3: CASRSGGRTGNTGELFF. The DNA for the CDR3 is TGTGCCAGCAGATCCGGCGGGAGAACTGGTAACACCGGGGAGCTGTTTTTT.

V gene TRBV24-1 combines with J gene TRBJ1-4; 8 nucleotides match TRBD1. With 3 bases clipped from V and 6 bases from J, the junction kept 2 bases outside the gene matches. CDR1 KGHDR and CDR2 SFDVKD come from the germline V gene. This CDR3 contains 14 residues. The CDR3 region has the DNA TGTGCCACCAGTGATCCGACAGGGGATGAAAAACTGTTTTTT. Amino acids: CATSDPTGDEKLFF.

This clonotype turned up a few times. The CDR3 region is CASRGQIPNYGYTF. The CDR3 DNA follows: TGTGCCAGCAGGGGACAGATACCAAACTATGGCTACACCTTC. V gene TRBV6-1 combines with J gene TRBJ1-2; 7 positions agree with TRBD1. The J segment lost 2 bases and the V segment lost 6 bases, leaving 6 bases of the junction unmatched. The CDR3 is 14 amino acids. The germline V gene encodes CDR1 MNHNS and CDR2 SASEGT.

V is TRBV19 and J is TRBJ1-5; D may be TRBD1 (6 bases). Deletions cut 6 bases from V and 5 bases from J, with 20 bases between. The CDR3 is made up of 16 amino acids. In germline, CDR1 is LNHDA, CDR2 SQIVND (reference sequence). In nucleotides, the CDR3 is TGTGCCAGTAGGCAACAGGGCGGGCGATGGGATCAGCCCCAGCATTTT. Its protein product is CASRQQGGRWDQPQHF.

This clonotype came up once. V is TRBV28 and J is TRBJ2-5, with 7 bases lining up with TRBD2. CDR3 length equals 17 residues. Per germline, CDR1 MDHEN and CDR2 SYDVKM. The ends lost 7 bases at V and 1 base at J; junction bases unmatched: 15. The CDR3 region is CASTNWGLADIQETQYF. In DNA, the CDR3 is TGTGCCAGCACCAATTGGGGCCTAGCGGATATCCAAGAGACCCAGTACTTC.

The chain joins TRBV27 to TRBJ2-2, with 7 nucleotides matching TRBD2. V trimming: 2 bases; J trimming: 6 bases; junction bases outside the gene matches: 6. The CDR3 loop spans 15 amino acids. CDR1 and CDR2 (germline): MNHEY, SMNVEV (reference sequence). The CDR3 here is CASSLVLGGAGELFF. The CDR3 DNA reads as TGTGCCAGCAGTTTAGTTTTGGGAGGGGCCGGGGAGCTGTTTTTT.